Below are 26 T cell receptor beta chains sequenced from a single sample in a study of T cells after yellow fever vaccination (dated by TCRdb to the late 2010s). Library method: 5' RACE. Reads for this sample came from an Illumina NovaSeq 6000. The public reads were quality trimmed at Q25 with fastp and then assembled into clones with MiXCR by TCRdb, keeping productive beta chains. Rows matching on CDR3 protein sequence are summarized as one entry with the most common DNA and genes. The sample includes under 400,000 distinct CDR3 sequences, with roughly an eighth observed a single time. Together, the top ten hold approximately 3.4% of the sample. Sample treatment or condition, as interpreted from the label and publication: live attenuated yellow fever vaccine strain. The sample here was CD4+ T cells sorted from PBMCs, taken 15 days after the yellow fever booster vaccination. The receptors here all came from a man aged 18 to 35 who received the YFV17D yellow fever vaccine.

This clonotype has more than one count but fewer than ten. This sequence joins TRBV7-2 and TRBJ2-1, with D unresolved. V gave up 2 bases and J gave up 9 bases, with 8 bases separating them. This CDR3 is 12 amino acids long. Germline V gene lookup returns CDR1 SGHTA and CDR2 FQGNSA. CDR3 nucleotide sequence: TGTGCCAGCAGCTTAATGATGGGTGAGCAGTTCTTC. This gives the protein CASSLMMGEQFF.

The chain combines TRBV28 with TRBJ1-3, with D uncertain. The CDR3 loop spans 14 amino acids. The V gene's germline CDR1 is MDHEN and CDR2 SYDVKM. The V end was cut by 3 bases, the J end by 2 bases, with 8 bases between. The CDR3 sequence: CASSFPIPGNTIYF. DNA for the CDR3: TGTGCCAGCAGTTTTCCGATCCCTGGAAACACCATATATTTT.

This clonotype was seen only a few times. The V gene is TRBV12-5, the J gene TRBJ2-5; D unclear. Germline V gene data show CDR1 as LGHNT and CDR2 as FRNRAP. V gave up 6 bases and J gave up 5 bases, with 16 bases separating them. The CDR3 has 14 amino acids. Here the CDR3 DNA reads TGTGCTAGTGGCACCGGAGACGGCACGGAGACCCAGTACTTC. Its translation: CASGTGDGTETQYF.

The V and J genes are TRBV18 and TRBJ1-2; 7 bases align to TRBD1. The CDR3 is 14 residues long. Germline loops: CDR1 KGHSH, CDR2 LQKENI. Trimming cost V 5 bases and J 3 bases; bases outside gene matches: 6. CDR3: CASSNPTGYYGYTF. CDR3 DNA: TGTGCCAGCTCAAACCCGACAGGGTACTATGGCTACACCTTC. The full variable domain, completed using reference TRBV18 and TRBJ1-2, is NAGVMQNPRHLVRRRGQEARLRCSPMKGHSHVYWYRQLPEEGLKFMVYLQKENIIDESGMPKERFSAEFPKEGPSILRIQQVVRGDSAAYFCASSNPTGYYGYTFGSGTRLTVV.

The chain carries TRBV19 and TRBJ2-1; 7 bases are shared with TRBD2. CDR1 is LNHDA and CDR2 is SQIVND in the germline V gene (reference sequence). V dropped 3 bases and J dropped 7; count of bases not matched to a gene: 12. This CDR3 region has 16 residues. The CDR3 region is CASSISERGWRNEQFF. The CDR3 DNA is TGTGCCAGTAGTATTTCAGAGCGGGGCTGGAGGAATGAGCAGTTCTTC. Looking up the rest from reference TRBV19 and TRBJ2-1 gives the full variable domain: DGGITQSPKYLFRKEGQNVTLSCEQNLNHDAMYWYRQDPGQGLRLIYYSQIVNDFQKGDIAEGYSVSREKKESFPLTVTSAQKNPTAFYLCASSISERGWRNEQFFGPGTRLTVL.

V usage is TRBV9 and J usage is TRBJ2-1, with D perhaps matching TRBD1 (6 bases). Looked up from germline, CDR1 is SGDLS and CDR2 is YYNGEE. V lost 4 bases and J 15 bases, leaving 17 bases between the germline ends. This CDR3 is 12 amino acids long. The chain's CDR3 is CASSTPGQSLFF. CDR3 nucleotide sequence: TGTGCCAGCAGCACCCCGGGACAATCTTTGTTCTTC.

The genes are TRBV5-1 and TRBJ2-3; maybe TRBD1 (6 bases). CDR3 size: 14 residues. With 0 bases removed from V and 5 bases from J, the gap between germline ends came to 10 bases. The germline CDR1 and CDR2 sequences are SGHRS and YFSETQ. In nucleotides, the CDR3 is TGCGCCAGCAGCTTGGGACAGGCGCAAGATACGCAGTATTTT. It encodes CASSLGQAQDTQYF.

This clonotype was found a few times. The gene calls are TRBV5-1 and TRBJ2-1, with 10 bases identical to TRBD1. CDR1 is SGHRS, CDR2 YFSETQ, per germline. V was pared by 5 bases and J by 4 bases, with 6 bases of the junction left unmatched. There are 15 residues in the CDR3. Here the CDR3 reads CASRSGTGAYNEQFF. The CDR3 DNA reads TGCGCCAGCAGGTCCGGGACAGGGGCTTACAATGAGCAGTTCTTC.

This clonotype was counted between two and nine times. This chain links TRBV7-2 with TRBJ2-6; D gene ambiguous. V was clipped by 3 bases and J by 0 bases, with 3 bases between them. The CDR3 is made up of 14 amino acids. CDR1 SGHTA and CDR2 FQGNSA come from the germline V gene. CDR3 residues: CASSFLSGANVLTF. The CDR3, as DNA: TGTGCCAGCAGCTTCCTCTCTGGGGCCAACGTCCTGACTTTC.

This clonotype occurred a few times. The chain links TRBV27 to TRBJ2-1, with 8 bases fitting TRBD2. Germline V gene data show CDR1 as MNHEY and CDR2 as SMNVEV (reference sequence). V was pared by 8 bases and J by 3 bases, with 6 bases of the junction left unmatched. The CDR3 loop spans 14 amino acids. CDR3 in DNA: TGTGCCAGCCAAGCGGGGGCCCTCTACAATGAGCAGTTCTTC. Residues: CASQAGALYNEQFF.

As regards this clonotype: Because the CDR3's place on the DNA is in doubt, the DNA is left out and the CDR3 is given as listed by TCRdb. The rearrangement uses TRBV25-1 and TRBJ1-4. The CDR3 contains 16 residues when both ends are counted. Germline values: CDR1 MGHDK, CDR2 SYGVNS. The CDR3 is CASSESMGTLMKNCFF.

CDR3 sequence: CASSQGIRIQYF. CDR3 DNA sequence: TGTGCCAGCAGCCAGGGGATACGAATTCAGTACTTC. The V call is TRBV3-1, the J call TRBJ2-4; D remains ambiguous. Deletions cut 3 bases from V and 10 bases from J, with 10 bases between. The CDR3 extends over 12 amino acids. CDR1 and CDR2 from the germline V gene are LGHDT and YNNKEL (reference sequence). Drawing the rest from reference TRBV3-1 and TRBJ2-4, the complete variable domain is DTAVSQTPKYLVTQMGNDKSIKCEQNLGHDTMYWYKQDSKKFLKIMFSYNNKELIINETVPNRFSPKSPDKAHLNLHINSLELGDSAVYFCASSQGIRIQYFGAGTRLSVL.

The genes are TRBV15 and TRBJ2-1, with 11 bases aligning to TRBD2. The CDR3 is made up of 15 amino acids. CDR1 LNHNV and CDR2 YYDKDF come from the germline V gene (reference sequence). Trimming removed 5 bases from V and 9 bases from J; junction bases left unmatched: 9. The CDR3: CATSGTSSGRLEQFF. CDR3 nucleotides: TGTGCCACCAGCGGGACGTCTAGCGGGAGGCTTGAGCAGTTCTTC.

This clonotype was observed a few times. The chain uses TRBV6-5 and TRBJ1-6; D is possibly TRBD1 (5 bases). The CDR3 length is 16 residues. CDR1 and CDR2 (germline): MNHEY, SVGAGI. V was clipped by 4 bases and J by 6 bases, with 16 bases between them. The CDR3, as DNA: TGTGCCAGCAGTTGGGACTCCTCTCCCCTTAATTCACCCCTCCACTTT. Translated: CASSWDSSPLNSPLHF.

The CDR3 DNA reads TGCGCCAGCAGCCGAGACCCGGGGGGTGAAAAACTGTTTTTT. Protein sequence: CASSRDPGGEKLFF. The chain carries TRBV4-1 and TRBJ1-4; TRBD1 might be the D (5 bases). Trimming stripped 4 bases from V and 7 bases from J, with 13 bases between. Germline-derived CDR1 and CDR2 are MGHRA and YSYEKL. The CDR3 is made up of 14 amino acids.

This rearrangement joins TRBV5-1 to TRBJ2-5; D uncertain. V was clipped by 0 bases and J by 3 bases, with 6 bases between them. CDR1 is SGHRS and CDR2 is YFSETQ in the germline V gene. This CDR3 comprises 13 residues. This chain's CDR3 is CASSLVTEETQYF. The DNA for the CDR3 is TGCGCCAGCAGCTTGGTCACAGAAGAGACCCAGTACTTC.

Ten or more counts support this clonotype. The chain employs TRBV4-3 and TRBJ2-6; the D is unclear. CDR1 is LGHNA and CDR2 is YSLEER in the germline V gene. The CDR3 loop spans 16 amino acids. V lost 0 bases to trimming and J lost 2 bases, with 8 bases between them. In DNA, the CDR3 is TGCGCCAGCAGCCAAGAAAATGGGGCTGGGGCCAACGTCCTGACTTTC. Its translation is CASSQENGAGANVLTF.

This clonotype was seen only a few times. The rearrangement links TRBV27 to TRBJ1-6, with 7 bases aligning to TRBD1. CDR1 and CDR2 from the germline V gene are MNHEY and SMNVEV (reference sequence). Unmatched junction bases numbered 4, after V lost 2 bases and J lost 9 bases. The CDR3 totals 14 residues. This CDR3 reads CASSLETGSSPLHF. CDR3 DNA sequence: TGTGCCAGCAGTTTAGAGACAGGGAGTTCACCCCTCCACTTT.

This clonotype was seen more than once but under ten times. V is TRBV4-1 and J is TRBJ1-4; 7 positions match TRBD1. Germline trimming cut 2 bases from V and 8 bases from J; bases unmatched to any gene: 14. This CDR3 is built from 17 residues. The germline CDR1 and CDR2 sequences are MGHRA and YSYEKL. As DNA, the CDR3 is TGCGCCAGCAGCCAACCTTCACAGGGGCCCCCTCGGGAAAAACTGTTTTTT. Its translation is CASSQPSQGPPREKLFF.

This clonotype was observed a handful of times. The V call is TRBV9, the J call TRBJ2-3; no definite D call. Trimming cost V 4 bases and J 5 bases, with 14 bases left between them. Germline V CDR1 and CDR2: SGDLS, YYNGEE. The CDR3 has 14 residues. The CDR3: CASSLPPTGDTQYF. CDR3 coding DNA: TGTGCCAGCAGCCTCCCGCCGACTGGAGATACGCAGTATTTT. The entire variable domain, with the rest obtained from reference TRBV9 and TRBJ2-3, is as follows: DSGVTQTPKHLITATGQRVTLRCSPRSGDLSVYWYQQSLDQGLQFLIQYYNGEERAKGNILERFSAQQFPDLHSELNLSSLELGDSALYFCASSLPPTGDTQYFGPGTRLTVL.

This clonotype appeared a few times. V gene TRBV12-3 or TRBV12-4 combines with J gene TRBJ1-5; 9 bases line up with TRBD1. The CDR3 loop spans 15 amino acids. J gave up 6 bases and V 6 bases, and 9 bases lay outside the gene matches. CDR3 bases: TGTGCCAGCAGCCCTGCGGGACAGGGTCCTCAGCCCCAGCATTTT. Amino acid sequence: CASSPAGQGPQPQHF.

V and J are TRBV4-3 and TRBJ2-2; 12 positions agree with TRBD2. Germline CDR1 LGHNA, CDR2 YSLEER. The CDR3 extends over 17 amino acids. Trimming cost V 4 bases and J 3 bases; bases outside gene matches: 6. The CDR3 region is CASSRASGGADTGELFF. Here the CDR3 DNA reads TGCGCCAGCAGCCGGGCTAGCGGGGGGGCCGACACCGGGGAGCTGTTTTTT.

V and J are TRBV29-1 and TRBJ2-5; TRBD2 is a possible D gene (5 bases). The CDR3 sequence is 14 residues long. V dropped 5 bases and J dropped 3 bases, with 16 bases sitting between them. Germline V lookup: CDR1 SQVTM, CDR2 ANQGSEA. DNA for the CDR3: TGCAGCGTTTCCGGGAAGAGAAGGGAAGAGACCCAGTACTTC. Translating gives CSVSGKRREETQYF.

V gene TRBV6-5 combines with J gene TRBJ2-4; TRBD2 matches 10 bases. In germline, CDR1 is MNHEY, CDR2 SVGAGI. Trimming took 4 bases from V and 7 from J; bases not matched to a gene: 7. CDR3 length equals 15 residues. The CDR3 nucleotides are TGTGCCAGCAGTTGGACTAGCGGTAGCAGGAACATTCAGTACTTC. It specifies CASSWTSGSRNIQYF.

CDR3 coding DNA: TGCAGCGTTGAAGATTCCCGGGACAGGGGGCTGGGTGGCTACACCTTC. Its protein is CSVEDSRDRGLGGYTF. The chain links TRBV29-1 to TRBJ1-2, with 12 positions matching TRBD1. CDR3 size: 16 residues. Germline CDR1 SQVTM, CDR2 ANQGSEA. With V trimmed by 0 bases and J by 7 bases, 9 bases remained unmatched.

This clonotype came up a few times. The V gene is TRBV27, the J gene TRBJ2-1; tentative D call: TRBD2 (6 bases). V dropped 0 bases and J dropped 12 bases, with 12 bases sitting between them. CDR1 and CDR2 from the germline V gene are MNHEY and SMNVEV (reference sequence). The CDR3 is 13 amino acids. The chain's CDR3 is CASSLSVRDLQFF. Here the CDR3 DNA reads TGTGCCAGCAGTTTATCGGTCCGGGACTTGCAGTTCTTC.